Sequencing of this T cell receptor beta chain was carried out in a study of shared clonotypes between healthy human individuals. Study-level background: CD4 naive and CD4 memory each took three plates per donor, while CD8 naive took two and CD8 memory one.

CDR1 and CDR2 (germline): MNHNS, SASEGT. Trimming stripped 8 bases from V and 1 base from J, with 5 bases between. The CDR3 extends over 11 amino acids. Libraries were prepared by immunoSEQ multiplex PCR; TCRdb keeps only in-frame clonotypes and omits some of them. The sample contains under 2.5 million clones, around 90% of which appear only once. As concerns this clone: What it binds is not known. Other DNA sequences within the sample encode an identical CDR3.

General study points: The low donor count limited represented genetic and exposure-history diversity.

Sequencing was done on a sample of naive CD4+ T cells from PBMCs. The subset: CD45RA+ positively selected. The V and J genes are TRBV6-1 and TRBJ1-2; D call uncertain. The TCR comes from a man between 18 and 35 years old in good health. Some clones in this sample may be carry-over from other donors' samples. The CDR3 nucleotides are TGTGCCAGCGGTAGTAACTATGGCTACACCTTC. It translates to CASGSNYGYTF.